A single sample is the source of the 25 T cell receptor beta chains below, sequenced in a study of blood T cell repertoires in COVID-19. Sequencing used immunoSEQ multiplex PCR; TCRdb keeps in-frame clones, though not all of them. The sample lists about 400,000 clones, nearly 90% occurring once. The sequenced sample was PBMCs or T cells enriched from blood (not recorded which). These receptors all stem from a young woman with acute COVID-19.

Regarding this clone: At the DNA level, this CDR3 is encoded by other sequences in the same sample as well. V and J are TRBV12-3 or TRBV12-4 and TRBJ2-7; D may be TRBD2 (5 bases). The CDR3 loop spans 13 amino acids. With 5 bases removed from V and 2 bases from J, the gap between germline ends came to 10 bases. The CDR3 DNA follows: TGTGCCAGCAGTCCGAGGCGGGCCTACGAGCAGTACTTC. It is translated as CASSPRRAYEQYF.

The chain's CDR3 is CASSLGGLAGGGSYNEQFF. For the CDR3, the DNA is TGTGCCAGCAGCTTAGGAGGACTAGCGGGAGGGGGTTCCTACAATGAGCAGTTCTTC. The chain uses TRBV7-6 and TRBJ2-1, with 15 bases lining up with TRBD2. The CDR3 contains 19 residues. Germline V gene sequence: CDR1 SGHVS, CDR2 FNYEAQ. V lost 1 base to trimming and J lost 1 base; unmatched junction nucleotides: 5. Combining the CDR3 with reference TRBV7-6 and TRBJ2-1 gives the whole variable domain GAGVSQSPRYKVTKRGQDVALRCDPISGHVSLYWYRQALGQGPEFLTYFNYEAQQDKSGLPNDRFSAERPEGSISTLTIQRTEQRDSAMYRCASSLGGLAGGGSYNEQFFGPGTRLTVL.

The chain uses TRBV18 and TRBJ1-1; a possible D gene is TRBD1 (5 bases). CDR1 is KGHSH and CDR2 is LQKENI in the germline V gene. CDR3 length: 15 residues. V was pared by 3 bases and J by 3 bases, with 14 bases between. CDR3 coding DNA: TGTGCCAGCTCACCCAGAGGGACTGCTGACACTGAAGCTTTCTTT. As protein: CASSPRGTADTEAFF.

The rearrangement joins TRBV25-1 to TRBJ2-3, with TRBD2 matching over 13 bases. Germline CDR1 and CDR2: MGHDK and SYGVNS. After removal of 3 bases from V and 4 bases from J, the junction contained 1 base not matched to a gene. The CDR3 covers 15 residues. CDR3 DNA: TGTGCCAGCAGTGAGACTAGCGGGAGGTCAGATACGCAGTATTTT. As protein: CASSETSGRSDTQYF.

The rearrangement uses TRBV12-3 or TRBV12-4 and TRBJ2-1; no firm D call. This CDR3 has 13 amino acids. Trimming pared 6 bases from V and 6 bases from J, leaving 12 bases between. CDR3 sequence reads: CASRPPGPNEQFF. The CDR3 bases are TGTGCCAGCAGACCGCCAGGTCCCAATGAGCAGTTCTTC.

As for this clone: Other DNA sequences in the sample encode the same CDR3. The chain joins TRBV19 to TRBJ1-2, with 8 bases aligning to TRBD1. After removal of 4 bases from V and 3 bases from J, the junction contained 1 base not matched to a gene. This CDR3 is built from 13 residues. Germline V gene data show CDR1 as LNHDA and CDR2 as SQIVND (reference sequence). CDR3 DNA: TGTGCCAGTAGTACGGGACAGGACTATGGCTACACCTTC. It is translated as CASSTGQDYGYTF.

This clone was seen a handful of times. The rearrangement links TRBV7-2 to TRBJ1-2; perhaps TRBD1 as D (5 bases). V was clipped by 2 bases and J by 7 bases, with 14 bases between them. This CDR3 comprises 14 residues. In germline, CDR1 is SGHTA, CDR2 FQGNSA. This CDR3 is CASSLYPGFRGYTF. CDR3 DNA: TGTGCCAGCAGCTTATACCCAGGGTTCCGTGGCTACACCTTC.

This rearrangement joins TRBV13 to TRBJ2-7; 7 positions match TRBD1. The CDR3 is 14 amino acids. Unmatched junction bases numbered 3, after V lost 3 bases and J lost 1 base. Germline CDR1 is PRHDT and CDR2 is FYEKMQ (reference sequence). The CDR3 spells CASSFGQASYEQYF. The CDR3 coding sequence is TGTGCCAGCAGCTTCGGACAGGCTTCCTACGAGCAGTACTTC.

The V call is TRBV5-6, the J call TRBJ2-1; TRBD1 is a possible D gene (6 bases). This CDR3 has 13 amino acids. The germline CDR1 and CDR2 sequences are SGHDT and YYEEEE. V was trimmed by 4 bases and J by 7 bases, leaving 12 bases between them. The CDR3 protein is CASSRTVLNEQFF. In nucleotides, the CDR3 is TGTGCCAGCAGCAGGACAGTCCTTAATGAGCAGTTCTTC.

This clone appeared once. The chain uses TRBV5-1 and TRBJ1-1, with 9 positions matching TRBD1. Germline-derived CDR1 and CDR2 are SGHRS and YFSETQ. Unmatched junction bases numbered 10, after V lost 8 bases and J lost 5 bases. The CDR3 loop spans 14 amino acids. For the CDR3, the DNA is TGCGCCAGTACAGGGGGCCTGGGCTATACTGAAGCTTTCTTT. Amino acids: CASTGGLGYTEAFF.

The chain combines TRBV2 with TRBJ2-2, with 8 positions matching TRBD1. J was trimmed by 6 bases and V by 6 bases; bases with no gene match: 6. Looked up from germline, CDR1 is SNHLY and CDR2 is FYNNEI. The CDR3 has 14 residues. The CDR3 nucleotides read TGTGCCAGCAGACCCGACAGGGGCGCCGGGGAGCTGTTTTTT. Its protein is CASRPDRGAGELFF.

Points on this clone: The junction and the germline gene differ at one end; a read error may be behind it. The gene calls are TRBV10-2 and TRBJ2-1, with TRBD2 as a possible D gene (7 bases). This CDR3 is built from 14 residues. In germline, CDR1 is WSHSY, CDR2 SAAADI. The CDR3: CASRRGGVQDEQFF. In DNA, the CDR3 is TGCGCGAGCAGAAGAGGGGGGGTTCAGGATGAGCAGTTCTTC.

This chain uses TRBV10-3 with TRBJ2-7; D remains unclear. Germline CDR1 and CDR2: ENHRY and SYGVKD. V gave up 0 bases and J gave up 2 bases, with 8 bases separating them. CDR3 size: 14 residues. CDR3: CAISESGSAYEQYF. The CDR3 DNA follows: TGTGCCATCAGTGAGTCCGGGTCGGCCTACGAGCAGTACTTC.

This clone was seen repeatedly, ten times or more. The rearrangement uses TRBV28 and TRBJ2-3, with unresolved D. The CDR3 contains 13 residues. The germline V and J ends were trimmed by 8 bases and 4 bases, with 13 bases remaining between them. Per germline, CDR1 MDHEN and CDR2 SYDVKM. The chain's CDR3 is CASCRPGADTQYF. The CDR3 coding sequence is TGTGCCAGCTGCCGCCCAGGCGCAGATACGCAGTATTTT.

This chain connects TRBV7-9 to TRBJ2-7, with D unclear. Germline V gene lookup returns CDR1 SEHNR and CDR2 FQNEAQ (reference sequence). CDR3 length: 12 residues. V gave up 3 bases and J gave up 5 bases, with 8 bases separating them. The CDR3 DNA reads TGTGCCAGCAGCTTGAGCGCCCACGAGCAGTACTTC. Its translation: CASSLSAHEQYF.

This rearrangement joins TRBV6-2 or TRBV6-3 to TRBJ2-7, with a tentative D call TRBD2 (5 bases). The CDR3 spans 14 residues. Deletions cut 2 bases from V and 4 bases from J, with 12 bases between. Looked up from germline, CDR1 is MNHEY and CDR2 is SVGEGT. In DNA, the CDR3 is TGTGCCAGCAGTTACGGTAATAGCGCATACGAGCAGTACTTC. This encodes CASSYGNSAYEQYF.

V is TRBV7-9 and J is TRBJ2-1, with D possibly TRBD2 on 6 matching bases. V gave up 2 bases and J gave up 2 bases, with 22 bases separating them. Germline V gives CDR1 SEHNR, CDR2 FQNEAQ (reference sequence). This CDR3 spans 19 amino acids. CDR3 sequence reads: CASSLSGLFSGRTYNEQFF. CDR3 sequence (DNA): TGTGCCAGCAGCTTAAGTGGACTATTCTCGGGCCGAACCTACAATGAGCAGTTCTTC.

This clone was seen ten or more times. The chain is built from TRBV7-9 and TRBJ2-5; possibly TRBD1 for D (5 bases). Per germline, CDR1 SEHNR and CDR2 FQNEAQ (reference sequence). CDR3 length: 13 residues. Trimming pared 5 bases from V and 5 bases from J, leaving 12 bases between. The CDR3 loop reads CASSLTGDETQYF. CDR3 nucleotides: TGTGCCAGCAGCCTCACAGGAGATGAGACCCAGTACTTC.

The chain links TRBV10-1 to TRBJ2-5, with TRBD2 as a possible D gene (6 bases). The CDR3 sequence is 15 residues long. Germline CDR1 and CDR2: WNHNN and SYGVQD (reference sequence). The V end was cut by 2 bases, the J end by 3 bases, with 13 bases between. The CDR3 DNA reads as TGCGCCAGCAGTGAGCACGGGACTCCCGAAGAGACCCAGTACTTC. It is translated as CASSEHGTPEETQYF.

This chain joins TRBV6-5 and TRBJ1-2; unclear D gene. Trimming took 6 bases from V and 1 from J, leaving 9 bases between them. The CDR3 has 13 residues. CDR1 is MNHEY and CDR2 is SVGAGI in the germline V gene. CDR3 loop: CASSRNYNYGYTF. CDR3 nucleotides: TGTGCCAGCAGCAGAAATTATAACTATGGCTACACCTTC.

The chain couples TRBV27 to TRBJ2-3; TRBD2 aligns across 9 bases. J lost 0 bases, V lost 6 bases, and 7 bases had no gene match. The V gene's germline CDR1 is MNHEY and CDR2 SMNVEV (reference sequence). This CDR3 comprises 16 residues. The CDR3 region has the DNA TGTGCCAGCAGATCCACTAGCGGGCGGAGCACAGATACGCAGTATTTT. Residues: CASRSTSGRSTDTQYF.

V and J are TRBV18 and TRBJ2-7; a weak D match, TRBD2 (7 bases). CDR3 length equals 15 residues. With 2 bases removed from V and 2 bases from J, the gap between germline ends came to 13 bases. CDR1 is KGHSH, CDR2 LQKENI, per germline. CDR3 sequence (DNA): TGTGCCAGCTCACCAGGGCGGGGGACAACCTACGAGCAGTACTTC. It codes for CASSPGRGTTYEQYF.

DNA for the CDR3: TGTGCCACCAGCTGGGCCCTCCAGCGGGAGATTCGCGAGCAGTACTTC. Protein: CATSWALQREIREQYF. J is TRBJ2-7 and V is TRBV15, with 8 bases lining up with TRBD2. The CDR3 runs 16 residues. Germline CDR1 and CDR2: LNHNV and YYDKDF (reference sequence). Trimming cost V 5 bases and J 6 bases; bases outside gene matches: 15.

V gene TRBV11-2 combines with J gene TRBJ1-3; 8 positions match TRBD1. CDR1 and CDR2 from the germline V gene are SGHAT and FQNNGV. This CDR3 has 19 amino acids. The V gene end was trimmed by 5 bases and the J gene end by 1 base; junction bases not matched to a gene: 16. CDR3 region: CASSTLSLGTGPSGNTIYF. The CDR3 DNA is TGTGCCAGCAGCACCCTTTCCTTGGGGACAGGTCCGTCTGGAAACACCATATATTTT.

V is TRBV19 and J is TRBJ2-3, with D maybe TRBD2 (5 bases). The V gene's germline CDR1 is LNHDA and CDR2 SQIVND (reference sequence). Deletions cut 5 bases from V and 3 bases from J, with 12 bases between. CDR3 size: 14 residues. CDR3 DNA sequence: TGTGCCAGTAGTCTAAGCGGTATAACAGATACGCAGTATTTT. Translating gives CASSLSGITDTQYF. Full variable domain (missing parts from reference TRBV19 and TRBJ2-3): DGGITQSPKYLFRKEGQNVTLSCEQNLNHDAMYWYRQDPGQGLRLIYYSQIVNDFQKGDIAEGYSVSREKKESFPLTVTSAQKNPTAFYLCASSLSGITDTQYFGPGTRLTVL.